This TCR beta chain was found in a study of sequential checkpoint blockade in melanoma. The wider study: Patients were randomized 1:1 to nivolumab-then-ipilimumab or ipilimumab-then-nivolumab first-line.

Using immunoSEQ multiplex PCR, the repertoire was profiled, and TCRdb retains in-frame clones only, with some absent. Among about 9,100 clones, approximately 59% were seen once, and the ten largest hold around 41%. Treatment in this sample: randomized to nivolumab then ipilimumab (arm A) or the reverse (arm B). Here the sequenced sample was CD8+ T cells sorted from blood (inferred from file names), taken from a patient given nivolumab and ipilimumab in sequence. This clonotype was sampled from a human donor with melanoma.

The CDR3 DNA reads TGTGCCAGCAGGGCCGACAGTTACAATGAGCAGTTCTTC. Translating it yields CASRADSYNEQFF. This chain uses TRBV5-4 with TRBJ2-1; tentatively, D is TRBD1 (5 bases). CDR3 length: 13 residues. The germline gives CDR1 SGHNT, CDR2 YYREEE (reference sequence). Trimming removed 5 bases at V and 4 bases at J, with 10 bases between.